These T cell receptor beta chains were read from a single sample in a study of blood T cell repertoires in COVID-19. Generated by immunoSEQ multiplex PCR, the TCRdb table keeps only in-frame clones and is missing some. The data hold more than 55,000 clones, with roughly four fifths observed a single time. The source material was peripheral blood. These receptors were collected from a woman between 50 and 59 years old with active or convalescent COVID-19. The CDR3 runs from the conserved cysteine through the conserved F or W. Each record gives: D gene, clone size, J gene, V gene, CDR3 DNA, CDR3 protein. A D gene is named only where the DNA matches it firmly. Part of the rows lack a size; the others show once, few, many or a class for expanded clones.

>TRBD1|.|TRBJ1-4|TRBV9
TGTGCCAGCAGCGTAGGAGACAGGGGGATTGAAAAACTGTTTTTT
CASSVGDRGIEKLFF
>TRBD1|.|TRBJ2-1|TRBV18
TGTGCCAGCTCACCGTTTACCTCCGGGACAGGAGCGTACAATGAGCAGTTCTTC
CASSPFTSGTGAYNEQFF
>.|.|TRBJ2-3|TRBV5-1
TGCGCCAGCAGCACTGGACGGGGTGCGACAGATACGCAGTATTTT
CASSTGRGATDTQYF
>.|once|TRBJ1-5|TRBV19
TGTGCCAGTAGTCTCAGGGGTGGCCGAACCACCAATCAGCCCCAGCATTTT
CASSLRGGRTTNQPQHF
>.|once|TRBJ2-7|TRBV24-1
TGTGCCACCAGTGACCACTTTAGGGGCGAGCAGTACTTC
CATSDHFRGEQYF
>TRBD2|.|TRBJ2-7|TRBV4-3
TGCGCCAGCAGCCAAGATCTGGCTAGCGGGAGGCGAGAGCAGTACTTC
CASSQDLASGRREQYF
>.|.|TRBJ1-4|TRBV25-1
TGTGCCAGCAGTGACCCGGGTTTAGGTAATAATGAAAAACTGTTTTTT
CASSDPGLGNNEKLFF
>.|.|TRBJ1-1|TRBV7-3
TGTGCCAGCAGCTTAACTCCCCCTACACAGGGACGGACTGAAGCTTTCTTT
CASSLTPPTQGRTEAFF
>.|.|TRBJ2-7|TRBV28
TGTGCCAGCAGTCGTACTATTTACGAGCAGTACTTC
CASSRTIYEQYF
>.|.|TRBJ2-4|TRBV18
TGTGCCAGCTCACCACGACAGGGCGGGGATGGGAACATTCAGTACTTC
CASSPRQGGDGNIQYF
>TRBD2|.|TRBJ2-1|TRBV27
TGTGCCAGCAGTTTTAGCGGGAGGGCCTTTAATGAGCAGTTCTTC
CASSFSGRAFNEQFF
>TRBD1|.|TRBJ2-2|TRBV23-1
TGCGCCAGTCAAAACCCGGGACAGGGGAACACCGGGGAGCTGTTTTTT
CASQNPGQGNTGELFF
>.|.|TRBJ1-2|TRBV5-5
TGTGCCAGCAGGCGGGACGTCAGTAACTATGGCTACACCTTC
CASRRDVSNYGYTF
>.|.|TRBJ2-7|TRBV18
TGTGCCAGCTCCCAGGGGTCCTGGGGGTACGAGCAGTACTTC
CASSQGSWGYEQYF
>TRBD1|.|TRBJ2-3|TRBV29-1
TGCAGCGTTGGGACAGGGGGCACAGATACGCAGTATTTT
CSVGTGGTDTQYF
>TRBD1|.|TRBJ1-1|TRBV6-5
TGTGCCAGCAGAAGACAGGGGGCGAACACTGAAGCTTTCTTT
CASRRQGANTEAFF
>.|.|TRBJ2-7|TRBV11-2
TGTGCCAGCAGCTTAGCGGCAGGGGGAGGCTACGAGCAGTACTTC
CASSLAAGGGYEQYF
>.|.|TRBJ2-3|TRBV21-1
TGTGCCAGGGTAGGGAGGGAGTACGTGGCAGATACGCAGTATTTT
CARVGREYVADTQYF
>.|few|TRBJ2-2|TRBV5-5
TGTGCCAGCAGCTTGCTGGCGGTTAACGCCGGGGAGCTGTTTTTT
CASSLLAVNAGELFF
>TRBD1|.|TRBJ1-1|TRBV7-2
TGTGCCAGCAGCTTCGACAGGGGGTTAGCTTTCTTT
CASSFDRGLAFF
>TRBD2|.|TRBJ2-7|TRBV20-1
TGCAGTGCTAGTAAGCTAGCGGGAGAATTTGGCGAGCAGTACTTC
CSASKLAGEFGEQYF
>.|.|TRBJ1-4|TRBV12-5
TGTGCTAGTCGAGGGCCGAATAATGAAAAACTGTTTTTT
CASRGPNNEKLFF
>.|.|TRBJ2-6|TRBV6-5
TGTGCCAGCAGCCCCGTGAGAGGGGCCAACGTCCTGACTTTC
CASSPVRGANVLTF
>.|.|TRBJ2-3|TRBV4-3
TGCGCCAGCAGCCAATCGGTCAGTCGGGTCACAGATACGCAGTATTTT
CASSQSVSRVTDTQYF
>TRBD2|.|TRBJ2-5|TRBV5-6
TGTGCCAGCAGCTTTACCAGCGGACTAGCGTATGGAGAGACCCAGTACTTC
CASSFTSGLAYGETQYF
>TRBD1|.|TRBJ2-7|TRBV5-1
TGCGCCAGCAGCCACGGTGTTGGGACAGGGGATGCGGCGGACTTC
CASSHGVGTGDAADF
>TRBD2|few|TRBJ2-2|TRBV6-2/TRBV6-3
TGTGCCAGCAGTTACTACGGGGGAGGGCGGCCCGGGGAGCTGTTTTTT
CASSYYGGGRPGELFF
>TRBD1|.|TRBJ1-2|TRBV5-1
TGCGCCAGCAGCTTGGAGGCGACAGGGAAGGGTGGCTACACCTTC
CASSLEATGKGGYTF
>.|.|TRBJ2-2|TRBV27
TGTGCCAGCAGTTTCTCTAGGATCACCGGGGAGCTGTTTTTT
CASSFSRITGELFF
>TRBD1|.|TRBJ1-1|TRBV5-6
TGTGCCAGCAGCTCGAGGGGGCAGAACACTGAAGCTTTCTTT
CASSSRGQNTEAFF
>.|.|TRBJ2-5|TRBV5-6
TGTGCCAGCAGCCCCAGGGCGGGGGCCCCCCAAGAGACCCAGTACTTC
CASSPRAGAPQETQYF
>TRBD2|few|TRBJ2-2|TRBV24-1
TGTGCCACCAGTGACCCAGGACTAGCGGGAGGAAAGGGCGGGGAGCTGTTTTTT
CATSDPGLAGGKGGELFF
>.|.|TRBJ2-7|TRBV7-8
TGTGCCAGCAGCTTACGACGGCCAAAAGCGTACGAGCAGTACTTC
CASSLRRPKAYEQYF
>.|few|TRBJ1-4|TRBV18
TGTGCCAGCTCTCCCGGGAAGAGAACTAATGAAAAACTGTTTTTT
CASSPGKRTNEKLFF
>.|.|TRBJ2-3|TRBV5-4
TGTGCCAGCAGCTTCGCCGGGAGTACAGATACGCAGTATTTT
CASSFAGSTDTQYF
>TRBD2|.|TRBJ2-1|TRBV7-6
TGTGCCAGCAGCTTGGTGCGGGAGGGCCTTGGAAATGAGCAGTTCTTC
CASSLVREGLGNEQFF
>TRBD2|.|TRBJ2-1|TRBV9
TGTGCCAGCAGCCCCCACGATGGCCTTGGGGAGGGTTCCTACAATGAGCAGTTCTTC
CASSPHDGLGEGSYNEQFF
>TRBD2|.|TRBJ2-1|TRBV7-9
TGTGCCAGCAGTCCACCCGGACTAGCGGGCAATGAGCAGTTCTTC
CASSPPGLAGNEQFF